This TCR beta chain was obtained from a study of neurological immune-mediated disorders. This clonotype was counted ten times or more. TCRdb processed the 5' RACE reads anew with MiXCR; each CDR3 protein has one entry. Of 20,000 to 25,000 distinct CDR3 sequences listed, roughly 17% were seen once; the top ten hold roughly 6.9%. Sequencing was done on a sample of CD8+ T cells from blood. The sequence was collected from a woman younger than 30 with multiple sclerosis.

The CDR3 sequence is CASSFVTNTEAFF. For the CDR3, the DNA is TGTGCCAGCAGTTTTGTCACAAACACTGAAGCTTTCTTT. This chain uses TRBV27 with TRBJ1-1, with no clear D. V lost 3 bases and J 2 bases, leaving 7 bases between the germline ends. The germline V gene has CDR1 MNHEY and CDR2 SMNVEV (reference sequence). This CDR3 is 13 amino acids long.